The clone carrying this TCR beta chain turned up a few times. The antigen is not known. The entry originates in a study of spatial heterogeneity in lung cancer. Whole-study context: Averaged across combinations, each unique TCR and UMI pairing appeared more than ten times in raw reads, which were uncorrected. Study results and caveats: Counts that tracked tumor mutation counts were those of expanded intratumoral alpha and beta TCRs.

The time point was: sample taken at primary tumor resection. TCRdb re-analysed the 5' RACE reads in MiXCR, keeping a single row per CDR3 protein. The repertoire includes over 15,000 distinct CDR3 sequences, approximately 6.2% of them detected once, and roughly 21% sits in the top ten. V gave up 3 bases and J gave up 1 base; unmatched junction bases: 14. The germline CDR1 and CDR2 sequences are SGHRS and YFSETQ. The CDR3 has 18 residues. The chain links TRBV5-1 to TRBJ2-7; TRBD1 aligns across 9 bases. The specimen comprised lung tumor tissue, sampled at surgery. This clonotype was sampled from a female donor with early-stage non-small cell lung cancer. The CDR3 DNA sequence: TGCGCCAGCAGCTCGCCGCAGAACCGGGACAGGGAATCCTACGAGCAGTACTTC. Its protein product is CASSSPQNRDRESYEQYF.